Listed here is a single T cell receptor beta chain. Antigen specificity is unknown. This entry comes from a study of cytomegalovirus exposure and HLA in healthy donors. Study results and caveats: High specificity and sensitivity for cytomegalovirus status were reported for the classifier. A few chains tied to CMV proved CMV antigen-specific in vitro.

Some clones are missing from TCRdb's copy, which holds only in-frame ones; the method was immunoSEQ multiplex PCR. In the table there are 160,000 or so clones, roughly 89% of which are singletons. The CDR3 consists of 15 residues. V lost 2 bases to trimming and J lost 2 bases; unmatched junction nucleotides: 3. Germline lookup yields CDR1 MGHRA and CDR2 YSYEKL. The donors were members of the validation cohort, which comprised about 120 subjects and was separate from the first cohort of about 700 subjects. The chain links TRBV4-1 to TRBJ1-5; 7 bases agree with TRBD1. This TCR was recovered from a woman in her 30s in good health and CMV-seronegative. Sequences were obtained from PBMCs. The CDR3 is CASSQNTGGNQPQHF. In DNA form, the CDR3 reads TGCGCCAGCAGCCAAAATACAGGGGGCAATCAGCCCCAGCATTTT.